A selection of T cell receptor beta chains follows, all from one sample in a study of blood T cell repertoires in COVID-19. The assay was immunoSEQ multiplex PCR, and TCRdb's table has in-frame clones only and misses some. The sample lists 200,000 to 250,000 clones, around 83% occurring once. Sequenced material: peripheral blood. The receptors were sampled from a woman older than 75 with COVID-19, enrolled during active disease. The CDR3 runs from the conserved cysteine through the conserved F or W. A D gene is named only where the DNA matches it firmly. Size is omitted from some rows. Given values are once, few, many or a class for expanded clones.

TRBV4-1	few	TRBJ1-3	-	CASSQDLYRTLGNTIYF	TGCGCCAGCAGCCAAGATTTGTACAGGACATTAGGAAACACCATATATTTT
TRBV10-3	once	TRBJ1-1	-	CAISPGDTEAFF	TGTGCCATCAGTCCGGGGGACACTGAAGCTTTCTTT
TRBV24-1	-	TRBJ2-1	-	CATSDSLENEQFF	TGTGCCACCAGTGATTCCCTAGAGAATGAGCAGTTCTTC
TRBV19	-	TRBJ1-6	-	CASSLSGAPNSPLHF	TGTGCCAGTAGCCTCTCGGGAGCCCCTAATTCACCCCTCCACTTT
TRBV5-3	-	TRBJ1-2	-	CARSLSLRTVYNYGYTF	TGTGCCAGAAGCTTATCACTCCGGACAGTCTACAACTATGGCTACACCTTC
TRBV28	once	TRBJ2-7	-	CASRGGRASYEQYF	TGTGCCAGCAGGGGGGGAAGGGCCTCCTACGAGCAGTACTTC
TRBV14	-	TRBJ2-1	TRBD2	CASSHRPPAGVPYNEQFF	TGTGCCAGCAGCCATCGCCCACCAGCGGGAGTGCCCTACAATGAGCAGTTCTTC
TRBV10-3	-	TRBJ1-4	TRBD1	CATSRQGRNEKLFF	TGTGCCACTAGCCGACAGGGGCGGAATGAAAAACTGTTTTTT
TRBV28	-	TRBJ1-2	-	CASSPNQIYGYTF	TGTGCCAGCAGTCCCAACCAGATCTATGGCTACACCTTC
TRBV5-4	-	TRBJ2-3	TRBD2	CASSLRLAGGTDTQYF	TGTGCCAGCAGCCTTAGACTAGCGGGAGGCACAGATACGCAGTATTTT
TRBV30	-	TRBJ1-4	TRBD1	CAWSMGQGVINEKLFF	TGTGCCTGGAGCATGGGACAGGGGGTAATCAATGAAAAACTGTTTTTT
TRBV20-1	-	TRBJ1-1	TRBD1	CSATDRSEAFF	TGCAGTGCTACGGACAGGTCTGAAGCTTTCTTT
TRBV6-2/TRBV6-3	few	TRBJ1-2	-	CASSYGQVLAGYTF	TGTGCCAGCAGTTACGGGCAGGTACTCGCTGGCTACACCTTC
TRBV7-2	-	TRBJ2-7	TRBD1	CASSIRWDSTHEQYF	TGTGCCAGCAGCATTAGATGGGACAGTACCCACGAGCAGTACTTC
TRBV18	-	TRBJ2-3	-	CASSPPKGQSASTDTQYF	TGTGCCAGCTCACCACCGAAAGGACAGTCTGCTAGCACAGATACGCAGTATTTT
TRBV18	few	TRBJ2-2	-	CASQPTWEAGELFF	TGTGCCAGCCAACCCACTTGGGAGGCCGGGGAGCTGTTTTTT
TRBV4-1	-	TRBJ2-5	-	CASGLKQGREETQYF	TGCGCCAGCGGACTTAAACAGGGAAGGGAAGAGACCCAGTACTTC
TRBV2	-	TRBJ2-2	-	CASGGANTGELFF	TGTGCCAGCGGAGGAGCGAACACCGGGGAGCTGTTTTTT
TRBV9	-	TRBJ2-1	TRBD2	CASSVDILAGQRHNEQFF	TGTGCCAGCAGCGTAGATATTCTAGCGGGCCAGAGGCACAATGAGCAGTTCTTC
TRBV13	-	TRBJ2-2	-	CASSPEESGGELFF	TGTGCCAGCAGCCCCGAGGAGAGTGGTGGGGAGCTGTTTTTT
TRBV24-1	-	TRBJ2-3	TRBD2	CATSDYTSGSTDTQYF	TGTGCCACCAGTGATTATACTAGCGGAAGCACAGATACGCAGTATTTT
TRBV5-6	-	TRBJ1-5	-	CASSSQGGQPQHF	TGTGCCAGCAGCTCGCAGGGTGGCCAGCCCCAGCATTTT
TRBV6-5	once	TRBJ1-3	-	CASSYSGREDTIYF	TGTGCCAGCAGTTACTCCGGGAGGGAAGACACCATATATTTT
TRBV5-1	-	TRBJ2-5	TRBD2	CASRRGSGYQETQYF	TGCGCCAGCAGACGGGGTAGCGGGTACCAAGAGACCCAGTACTTC
TRBV7-2	-	TRBJ2-5	TRBD2	CASSFRTSGSGPQETQYF	TGTGCCAGCAGCTTCCGGACTAGCGGGAGTGGGCCCCAAGAGACCCAGTACTTC
TRBV28	-	TRBJ1-1	-	CASSLLAAGNTEAFF	TGTGCCAGCAGTTTACTGGCTGCAGGGAACACTGAAGCTTTCTTT
TRBV19	once	TRBJ1-5	-	CASSIGGPGDQPQHF	TGTGCCAGTAGTATAGGTGGACCCGGGGATCAGCCCCAGCATTTT
TRBV19	-	TRBJ2-3	TRBD2	CATRGLARGGDTQYF	TGTGCCACCCGTGGACTAGCGCGAGGTGGTGATACGCAGTATTTT
TRBV18	-	TRBJ1-4	-	CASSPSDRANEKLFF	TGTGCCAGCTCACCATCCGACAGAGCCAATGAAAAACTGTTTTTT
TRBV6-5	once	TRBJ2-7	TRBD2	CASGSGGTPFRF	TGTGCCAGCGGGTCGGGGGGGACACCCTTTCGCTTC
TRBV28	-	TRBJ2-4	-	CASSLLGAQGNIQYF	TGTGCCAGCAGTTTATTGGGAGCCCAAGGGAACATTCAGTACTTC
TRBV7-9	-	TRBJ1-2	-	CASSLGSGYGYTF	TGTGCCAGCAGCTTGGGCAGCGGCTATGGCTACACCTTC
TRBV12-5	-	TRBJ1-5	TRBD1	CASAQTGQPQHF	TGTGCTAGTGCCCAGACAGGGCAGCCCCAGCATTTT
TRBV5-4	-	TRBJ1-1	-	CASRLQARSTEAFF	TGTGCCAGCAGGTTACAGGCCAGGAGCACTGAAGCTTTCTTT